Listed below are T cell receptor beta chains from one sample, sequenced in a study of OX40 agonist ivuxolimab in advanced cancers. Profiling relied on immunoSEQ multiplex PCR, and the TCRdb table lists in-frame clones only, not all of them. The repertoire holds almost 70,000 clones, with 90% to 95% as singletons. Sequenced material: CD4+ or CD8+ T cells sorted from blood, taken in a trial of the OX40 agonist ivuxolimab. These receptors all come from an adult with an advanced solid tumor such as melanoma, head and neck, liver or kidney cancer. Each CDR3 is given with its conserved first and last residue. The order of the fields is D gene, clone size, V gene, J gene, CDR3 protein, CDR3 DNA. The D gene is left open where the match is weak. Expanded clones get a size class; other rows say once, few or many, or leave the size out.

>TRBD1|-|TRBV28|TRBJ2-1
CASSSGGQSYNEQFF
TGTGCCAGCAGTTCAGGGGGCCAATCCTACAATGAGCAGTTCTTC
>TRBD1|-|TRBV6-1|TRBJ2-1
CASRLDRGRADEQFF
TGTGCCAGCAGGCTGGACAGGGGGCGAGCCGATGAGCAGTTCTTC
>TRBD2|-|TRBV5-6|TRBJ2-1
CASSLPSGRASSEQFF
TGTGCCAGCAGCTTGCCGAGCGGGAGGGCCTCTAGTGAGCAGTTCTTC
>TRBD2|-|TRBV11-2|TRBJ2-7
CASSYPGLAGGPSSYEQYF
TGTGCCAGCAGCTACCCGGGACTAGCGGGAGGGCCGAGCTCCTACGAGCAGTACTTC
>-|-|TRBV19|TRBJ1-1
CASRRGTNTEAFF
TGTGCCAGTAGAAGGGGAACGAACACTGAAGCTTTCTTT
>TRBD1|-|TRBV28|TRBJ1-5
CASSLEGGRPGQPQHF
TGTGCCAGCAGTTTAGAAGGGGGCAGGCCGGGTCAGCCCCAGCATTTT
>TRBD2|-|TRBV11-2|TRBJ2-2
CASSTSGSVSGELFF
TGTGCCAGCTCCACTAGCGGGAGTGTCTCCGGGGAGCTGTTTTTT
>-|-|TRBV10-3|TRBJ2-3
CASCGRLADTQYF
TGTGCCTCGTGTGGGAGGCTCGCAGATACGCAGTATTTT
>-|-|TRBV2|TRBJ1-2
CASSEIVGYGYTF
TGTGCCAGCAGTGAAATAGTAGGGTATGGCTACACCTTC
>TRBD1|-|TRBV5-6|TRBJ2-2
CASSFRDRRTGELFF
TGTGCCAGCAGTTTCCGGGACAGACGCACCGGGGAGCTGTTTTTT
>-|-|TRBV6-5|TRBJ1-2
CASSYSRNNYGYTF
TGTGCCAGCAGTTACTCGAGAAATAACTATGGCTACACCTTC
>-|-|TRBV2|TRBJ1-4
CASKDSVRNEKLFF
TGTGCCAGCAAAGACAGCGTTCGGAATGAAAAACTGTTTTTT
>TRBD1|-|TRBV5-1|TRBJ2-7
CASSSTGQGYEQYF
TGCGCCAGCAGCTCGACGGGACAGGGTTACGAGCAGTACTTC
>TRBD2|-|TRBV7-8|TRBJ2-7
CASSFSGSSYEQYF
TGTGCCAGCAGCTTTAGCGGGAGCTCCTACGAGCAGTACTTC
>TRBD2|-|TRBV5-1|TRBJ2-5
CASSAREGAETQYF
TGCGCCAGCAGCGCGCGGGAGGGCGCGGAGACCCAGTACTTC
>TRBD2|-|TRBV5-1|TRBJ2-7
CASSLFSGLAGGQDEQYF
TGCGCCAGCAGCTTGTTTTCCGGACTAGCGGGAGGGCAAGACGAGCAGTACTTC
>-|-|TRBV7-9|TRBJ2-7
CASSPTHYEQYF
TGTGCCAGCAGCCCCACCCATTACGAGCAGTACTTC
>-|-|TRBV28|TRBJ1-1
CASSLISPLTAFF
TGTGCCAGCAGTCTCATCTCCCCTTTAACGGCTTTCTTT
>-|-|TRBV6-1|TRBJ1-2
CASSADWAGYGYTF
TGTGCCAGCAGTGCGGACTGGGCAGGCTATGGCTACACCTTC
>-|-|TRBV2|TRBJ2-7
CASSVGQPYEQYF
TGTGCCAGCAGTGTTGGACAGCCCTACGAGCAGTACTTC
>-|-|TRBV28|TRBJ1-1
CASSSGRPEAFF
TGTGCCAGCAGTTCAGGGCGGCCTGAAGCTTTCTTT
>-|-|TRBV2|TRBJ2-7
CASSRLLTYEQYF
TGTGCCAGCAGTAGACTACTAACCTACGAGCAGTACTTC
>-|-|TRBV7-6|TRBJ2-1
CASSLSAASYNEQFF
TGTGCCAGCAGCTTATCGGCGGCTTCCTACAATGAGCAGTTCTTC
>-|-|TRBV10-3|TRBJ2-1
CAISERQVYNEQFF
TGTGCCATCAGTGAGAGACAGGTTTACAATGAGCAGTTCTTC
>TRBD1|-|TRBV18|TRBJ1-4
CASSTLSFRQGNEKLFF
TGTGCCAGCTCGACACTTTCGTTCCGACAGGGTAATGAAAAACTGTTTTTT
>-|-|TRBV6-1|TRBJ1-2
CASSGGRSYGYTF
TGTGCCAGCAGTGGAGGACGGAGCTATGGCTACACCTTC
>TRBD1|-|TRBV6-1|TRBJ1-1
CASRTGGSIEAFF
TGTGCCAGCAGGACAGGGGGCTCTATTGAAGCTTTCTTT
>TRBD2|-|TRBV28|TRBJ2-1
CASSRLAGIYNEQFF
TGTGCCAGCAGTCGACTAGCGGGGATCTACAATGAGCAGTTCTTC
>-|few|TRBV7-9|TRBJ2-1
CASSPGFRNEQFF
TGTGCCAGCAGCCCAGGCTTTCGGAATGAGCAGTTCTTC
>-|-|TRBV28|TRBJ1-2
CASSLQAPYGYTF
TGTGCCAGCAGTTTACAGGCCCCCTATGGCTACACCTTC
>-|-|TRBV27|TRBJ2-5
CASSLLQGRETQYF
TGTGCCAGCAGTTTATTGCAGGGACGGGAGACCCAGTACTTC
>-|-|TRBV28|TRBJ1-3
CASCESYSSGNTIYF
TGTGCCAGTTGTGAGTCTTACTCCTCTGGAAACACCATATATTTT
>-|once|TRBV30|TRBJ1-4
CAWRQEPTNEKLFF
TGTGCCTGGCGGCAGGAACCAACTAATGAAAAACTGTTTTTT
>-|-|TRBV28|TRBJ1-5
CASSLATSNGNQPQHF
TGTGCCAGCAGTTTGGCTACCTCGAACGGCAATCAGCCCCAGCATTTT
>TRBD2|-|TRBV27|TRBJ2-1
CASRLTSRDNEQFF
TGTGCCAGCAGATTGACTAGCAGAGACAATGAGCAGTTCTTC
>-|-|TRBV9|TRBJ1-6
CASSTRTSNSPLHF
TGTGCCAGCAGCACCCGGACGTCGAATTCACCCCTCCACTTT
>-|-|TRBV6-4|TRBJ1-1
CASSERGGNTEAFF
TGTGCCAGCAGTGAGAGGGGAGGAAACACTGAAGCTTTCTTT
>-|-|TRBV10-2|TRBJ1-1
CASRRRDTEAFF
TGCGCCAGCAGAAGGAGAGACACTGAAGCTTTCTTT